This T cell receptor (beta chain) appears in the sequencing data of a study of blood T cell repertoires in COVID-19. Looked up from germline, CDR1 is LGHDT and CDR2 is YNNKEL (reference sequence). This CDR3 has 13 amino acids. Losses at the gene ends were 3 bases for V and 4 bases for J; bases not matched to a gene: 1. Generated by immunoSEQ multiplex PCR, the TCRdb table keeps only in-frame clones and is missing some. The repertoire includes 100,000 to 150,000 clones, approximately 70% of them detected once, and approximately 2% sits in the top ten. The chain is built from TRBV3-1 (or the pseudogene TRBV3-2) and TRBJ1-2, with TRBD1 matching 8 bases. The clonotype originates from a woman in her seventies with acute or convalescent COVID-19. The specimen sequenced was peripheral blood. The CDR3 DNA reads TGTGCCAGCAGCCAGACAGGGGTCTATGGCTACACCTTC. Its translation is CASSQTGVYGYTF.